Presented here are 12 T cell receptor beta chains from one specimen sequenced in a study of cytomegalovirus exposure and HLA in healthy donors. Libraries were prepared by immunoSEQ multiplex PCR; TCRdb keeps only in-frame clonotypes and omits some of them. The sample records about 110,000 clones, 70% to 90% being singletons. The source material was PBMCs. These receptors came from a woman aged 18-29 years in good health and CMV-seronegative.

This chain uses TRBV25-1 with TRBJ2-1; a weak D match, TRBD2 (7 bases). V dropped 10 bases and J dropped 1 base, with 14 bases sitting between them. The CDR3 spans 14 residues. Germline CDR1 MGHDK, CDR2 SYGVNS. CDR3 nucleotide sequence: TGTGCCACCACCGGGGGGCCTTCCTACAATGAGCAGTTCTTC. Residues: CATTGGPSYNEQFF.

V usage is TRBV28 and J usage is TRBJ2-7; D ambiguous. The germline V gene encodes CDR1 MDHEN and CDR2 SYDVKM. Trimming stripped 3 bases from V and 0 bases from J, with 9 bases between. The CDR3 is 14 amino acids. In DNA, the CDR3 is TGTGCCAGCAGTTTCCCCAGTTCCTCCTACGAGCAGTACTTC. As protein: CASSFPSSSYEQYF.

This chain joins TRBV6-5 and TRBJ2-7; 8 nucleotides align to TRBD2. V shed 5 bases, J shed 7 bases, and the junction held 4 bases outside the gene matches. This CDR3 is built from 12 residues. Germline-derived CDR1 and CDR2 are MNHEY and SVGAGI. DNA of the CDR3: TGTGCCAGCAGTGCCCGGGGGGGGGAGCAGTACTTC. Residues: CASSARGGEQYF.

The CDR3 region has the DNA TGCGCCAGCAGCTTGGCCAGGCGGGGTTACAATGAGCAGTTCTTC. It specifies CASSLARRGYNEQFF. The chain combines TRBV5-1 with TRBJ2-1; D perhaps matches TRBD2 (6 bases). The germline V gene has CDR1 SGHRS and CDR2 YFSETQ. The ends were cut back, 0 bases at V and 4 bases at J, with 11 bases in the middle. CDR3 length: 15 amino acids.

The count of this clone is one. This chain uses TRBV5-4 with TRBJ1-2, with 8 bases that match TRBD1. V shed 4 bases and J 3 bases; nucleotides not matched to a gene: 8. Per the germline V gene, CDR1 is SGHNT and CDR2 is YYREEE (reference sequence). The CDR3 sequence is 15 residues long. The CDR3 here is CASSPGTGGDYGYTF. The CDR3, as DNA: TGTGCCAGCAGCCCCGGGACAGGAGGAGACTATGGCTACACCTTC.

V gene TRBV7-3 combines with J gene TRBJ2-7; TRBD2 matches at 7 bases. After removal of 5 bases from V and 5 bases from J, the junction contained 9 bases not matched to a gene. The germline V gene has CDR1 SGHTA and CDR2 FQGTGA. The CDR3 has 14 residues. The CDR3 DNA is TGTGCCAGCAGCCCCTACGGGGGGTTCGACGAGCAGTACTTC. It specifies CASSPYGGFDEQYF.

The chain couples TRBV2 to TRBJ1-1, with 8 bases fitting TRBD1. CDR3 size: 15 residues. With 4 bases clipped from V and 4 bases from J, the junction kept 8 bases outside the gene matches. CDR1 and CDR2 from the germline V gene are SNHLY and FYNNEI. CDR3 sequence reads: CASSASDRAGTEAFF. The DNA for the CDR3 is TGTGCCAGCAGTGCCTCGGACAGGGCGGGCACTGAAGCTTTCTTT.

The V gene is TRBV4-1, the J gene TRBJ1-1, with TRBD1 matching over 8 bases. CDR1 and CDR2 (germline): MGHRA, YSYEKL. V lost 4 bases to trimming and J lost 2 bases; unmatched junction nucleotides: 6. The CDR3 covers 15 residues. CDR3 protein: CASSPGQELNTEAFF. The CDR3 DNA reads TGCGCCAGCAGCCCGGGACAGGAGCTAAACACTGAAGCTTTCTTT.

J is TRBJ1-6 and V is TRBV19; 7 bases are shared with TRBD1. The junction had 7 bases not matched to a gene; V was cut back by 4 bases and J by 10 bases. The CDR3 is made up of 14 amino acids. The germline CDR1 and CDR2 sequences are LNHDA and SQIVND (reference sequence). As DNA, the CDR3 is TGTGCCAGTAGTACCGGACAGGAGAACTCACCCCTCCACTTT. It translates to CASSTGQENSPLHF.

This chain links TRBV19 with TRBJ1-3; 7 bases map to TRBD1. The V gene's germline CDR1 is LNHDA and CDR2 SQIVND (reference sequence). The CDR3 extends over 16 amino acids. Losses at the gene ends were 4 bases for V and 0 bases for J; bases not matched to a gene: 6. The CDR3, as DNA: TGTGCCAGTAGTAGAGGACAGGAATTCTCTGGAAACACCATATATTTT. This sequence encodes CASSRGQEFSGNTIYF.

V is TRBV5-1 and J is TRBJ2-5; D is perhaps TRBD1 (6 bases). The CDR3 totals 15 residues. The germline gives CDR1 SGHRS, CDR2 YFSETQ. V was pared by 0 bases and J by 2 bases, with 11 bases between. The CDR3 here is CASSLVQGLQETQYF. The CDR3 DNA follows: TGCGCCAGCAGCTTGGTTCAGGGGTTACAAGAGACCCAGTACTTC.

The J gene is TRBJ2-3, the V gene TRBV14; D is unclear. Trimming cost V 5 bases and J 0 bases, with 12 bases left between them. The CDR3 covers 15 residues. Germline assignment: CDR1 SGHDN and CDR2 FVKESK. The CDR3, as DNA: TGTGCCAGCAGCACCTTTTTGACTAGCACAGATACGCAGTATTTT. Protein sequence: CASSTFLTSTDTQYF.